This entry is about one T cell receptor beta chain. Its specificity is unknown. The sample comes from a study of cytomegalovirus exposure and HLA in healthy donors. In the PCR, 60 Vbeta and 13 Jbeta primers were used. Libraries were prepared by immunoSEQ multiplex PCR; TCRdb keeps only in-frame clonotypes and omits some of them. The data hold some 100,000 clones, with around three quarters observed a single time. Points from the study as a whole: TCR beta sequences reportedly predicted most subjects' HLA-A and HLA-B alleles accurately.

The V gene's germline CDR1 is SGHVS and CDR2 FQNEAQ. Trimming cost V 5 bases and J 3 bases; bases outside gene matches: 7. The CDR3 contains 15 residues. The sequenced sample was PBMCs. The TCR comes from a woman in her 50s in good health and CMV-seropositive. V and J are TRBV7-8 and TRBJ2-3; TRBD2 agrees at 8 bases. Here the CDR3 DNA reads TGTGCCAGCAGCGTCGGACTAGCCCTAACAGATACGCAGTATTTT. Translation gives CASSVGLALTDTQYF.